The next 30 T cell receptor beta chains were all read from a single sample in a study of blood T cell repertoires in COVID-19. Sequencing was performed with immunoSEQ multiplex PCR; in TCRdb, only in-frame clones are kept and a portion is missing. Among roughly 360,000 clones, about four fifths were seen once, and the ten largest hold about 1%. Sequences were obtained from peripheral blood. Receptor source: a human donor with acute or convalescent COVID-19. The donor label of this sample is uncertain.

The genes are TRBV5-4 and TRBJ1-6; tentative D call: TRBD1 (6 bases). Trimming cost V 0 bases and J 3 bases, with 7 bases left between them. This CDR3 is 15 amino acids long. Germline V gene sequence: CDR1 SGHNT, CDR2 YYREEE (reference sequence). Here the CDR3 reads CASSLAGDYNSPLHF. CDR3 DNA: TGTGCCAGCAGCTTGGCAGGGGACTATAATTCACCCCTCCACTTT.

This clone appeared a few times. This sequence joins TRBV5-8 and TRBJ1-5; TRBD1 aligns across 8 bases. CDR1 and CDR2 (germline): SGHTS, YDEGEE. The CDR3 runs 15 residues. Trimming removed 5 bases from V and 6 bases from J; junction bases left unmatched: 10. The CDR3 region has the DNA TGTGCCAGCAGTTCCGGACAGGGACGGCTTCAGCCCCAGCATTTT. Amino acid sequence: CASSSGQGRLQPQHF.

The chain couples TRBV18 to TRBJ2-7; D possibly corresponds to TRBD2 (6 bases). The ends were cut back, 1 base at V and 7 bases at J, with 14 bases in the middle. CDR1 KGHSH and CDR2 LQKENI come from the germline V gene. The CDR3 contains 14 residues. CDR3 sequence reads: CASSPHSGLQEQYF. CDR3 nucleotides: TGTGCCAGCTCACCACATTCGGGACTTCAGGAGCAGTACTTC.

DNA for the CDR3: TGTGCCAGCAGCTTAGTTTCGGGAGACACCTACGAGCAGTACTTC. This sequence encodes CASSLVSGDTYEQYF. This chain joins TRBV7-4 and TRBJ2-7; tentatively, D is TRBD2 (6 bases). CDR3 size: 15 residues. Trimming pared 1 base from V and 2 bases from J, leaving 12 bases between. The germline V gene encodes CDR1 SGHVT and CDR2 SQSDAQ.

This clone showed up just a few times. CDR3 loop: CASSVVGGGSTDTQYF. The DNA of the CDR3 is TGTGCCAGCAGCGTAGTCGGCGGGGGGAGCACAGATACGCAGTATTTT. V usage is TRBV9 and J usage is TRBJ2-3; 8 bases are a match to TRBD2. CDR3 length: 16 residues. In germline, CDR1 is SGDLS, CDR2 YYNGEE. The junction had 3 bases not matched to a gene; V was cut back by 0 bases and J by 0 bases.

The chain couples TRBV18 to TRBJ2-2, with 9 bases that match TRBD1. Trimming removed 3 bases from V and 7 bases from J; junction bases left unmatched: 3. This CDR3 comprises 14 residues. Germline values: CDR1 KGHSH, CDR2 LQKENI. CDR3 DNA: TGTGCCAGCTCACCGGACAGGGGTGTCGGGGAGCTGTTTTTT. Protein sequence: CASSPDRGVGELFF.

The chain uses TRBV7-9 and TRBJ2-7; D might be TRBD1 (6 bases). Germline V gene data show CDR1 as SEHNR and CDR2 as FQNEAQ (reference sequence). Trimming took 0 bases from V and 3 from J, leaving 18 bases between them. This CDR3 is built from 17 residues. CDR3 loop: CASSLAGLGQSGYEQYF. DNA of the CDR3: TGTGCCAGCAGCTTAGCGGGGCTAGGACAGTCGGGCTACGAGCAGTACTTC.

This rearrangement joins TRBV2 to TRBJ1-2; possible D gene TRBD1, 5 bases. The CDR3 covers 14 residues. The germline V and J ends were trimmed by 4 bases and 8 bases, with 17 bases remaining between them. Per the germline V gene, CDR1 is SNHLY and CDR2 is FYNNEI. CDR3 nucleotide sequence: TGTGCCAGCAGTGCGGGGGAGCGGATGGGAGGCTACACCTTC. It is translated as CASSAGERMGGYTF.

CDR3 amino acids: CASSQQNRGRFYGYTF. Here the CDR3 DNA reads TGCGCCAGCAGCCAACAAAACAGGGGGCGCTTTTATGGCTACACCTTC. The genes are TRBV4-1 and TRBJ1-2, with 9 bases matching TRBD1. The CDR3 consists of 16 residues. V dropped 2 bases and J dropped 5; count of bases not matched to a gene: 9. From germline, CDR1 is MGHRA and CDR2 YSYEKL.

Written as DNA, the CDR3 is TGCAGCGTTGAAGTGGGACCGACAGGACTGTTCTTC. Translating gives CSVEVGPTGLFF. The chain recombines TRBV29-1 with TRBJ2-1, with a possible D match to TRBD1 (6 bases). Germline-derived CDR1 and CDR2 are SQVTM and ANQGSEA. The CDR3 extends over 12 amino acids. With 1 base removed from V and 15 bases from J, the gap between germline ends came to 16 bases.

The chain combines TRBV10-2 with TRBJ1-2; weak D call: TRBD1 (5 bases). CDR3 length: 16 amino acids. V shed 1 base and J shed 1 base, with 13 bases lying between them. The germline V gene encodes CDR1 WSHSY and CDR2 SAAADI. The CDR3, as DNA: TGCGCCAGCAGTGAGTGGGGGGGTGCCTTTAACTATGGCTACACCTTC. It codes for CASSEWGGAFNYGYTF.

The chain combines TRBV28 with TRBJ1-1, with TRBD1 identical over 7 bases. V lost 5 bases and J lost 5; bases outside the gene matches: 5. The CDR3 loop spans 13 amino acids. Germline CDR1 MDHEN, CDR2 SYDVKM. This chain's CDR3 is CASSPGGGTEAFF. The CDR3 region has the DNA TGTGCCAGCAGTCCAGGGGGAGGAACTGAAGCTTTCTTT.

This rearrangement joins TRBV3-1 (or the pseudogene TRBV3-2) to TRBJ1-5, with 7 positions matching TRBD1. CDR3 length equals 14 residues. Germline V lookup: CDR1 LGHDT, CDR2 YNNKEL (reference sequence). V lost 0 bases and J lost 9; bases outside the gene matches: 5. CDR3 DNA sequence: TGTGCCAGCAGCCAAGAACTACAGGGGTTGCCCCAGCATTTT. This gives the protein CASSQELQGLPQHF.

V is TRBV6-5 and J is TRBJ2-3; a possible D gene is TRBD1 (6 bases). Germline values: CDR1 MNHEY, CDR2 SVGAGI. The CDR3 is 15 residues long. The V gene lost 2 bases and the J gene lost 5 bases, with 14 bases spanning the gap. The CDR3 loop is CASSYGRGAVDTQYF. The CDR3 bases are TGTGCCAGCAGTTACGGCAGGGGTGCTGTAGATACGCAGTATTTT.

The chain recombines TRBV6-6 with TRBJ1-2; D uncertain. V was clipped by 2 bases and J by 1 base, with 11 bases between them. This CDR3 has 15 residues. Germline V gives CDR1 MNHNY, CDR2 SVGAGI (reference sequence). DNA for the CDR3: TGTGCCAGCAGTTACAGTGGACGGGGTAACTATGGCTACACCTTC. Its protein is CASSYSGRGNYGYTF.

In DNA, the CDR3 is TGTGCCAGCAGTCCAAGACAGAACACTGAAGCTTTCTTT. The encoded protein is CASSPRQNTEAFF. The chain joins TRBV27 to TRBJ1-1, with D uncertain. The CDR3 has 13 amino acids. Germline CDR1 is MNHEY and CDR2 is SMNVEV (reference sequence). Deletions cut 5 bases from V and 1 base from J, with 8 bases between.

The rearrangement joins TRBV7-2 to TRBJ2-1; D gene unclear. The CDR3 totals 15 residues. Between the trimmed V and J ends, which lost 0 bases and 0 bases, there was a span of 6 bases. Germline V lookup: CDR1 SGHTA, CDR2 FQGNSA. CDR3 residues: CASSLALSSYNEQFF. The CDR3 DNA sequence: TGTGCCAGCAGCTTAGCCTTGAGCTCCTACAATGAGCAGTTCTTC.

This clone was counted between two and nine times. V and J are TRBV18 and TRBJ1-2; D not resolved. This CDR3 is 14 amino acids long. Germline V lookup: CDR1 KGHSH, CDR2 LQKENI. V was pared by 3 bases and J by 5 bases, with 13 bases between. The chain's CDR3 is CASSPEGRGYGYTF. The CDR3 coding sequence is TGTGCCAGCTCACCGGAAGGACGAGGGTATGGCTACACCTTC.

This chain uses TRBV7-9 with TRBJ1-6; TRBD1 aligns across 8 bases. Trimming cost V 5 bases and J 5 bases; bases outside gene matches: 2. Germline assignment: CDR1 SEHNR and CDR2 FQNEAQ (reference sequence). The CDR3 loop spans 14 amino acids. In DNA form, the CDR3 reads TGTGCCAGCAGCCGGGACAGGAATAATTCACCCCTCCACTTT. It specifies CASSRDRNNSPLHF.

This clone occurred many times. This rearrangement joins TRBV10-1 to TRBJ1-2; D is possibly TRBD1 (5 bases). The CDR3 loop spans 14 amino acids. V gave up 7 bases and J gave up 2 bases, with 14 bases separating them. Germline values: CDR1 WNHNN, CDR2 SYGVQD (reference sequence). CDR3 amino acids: CASTMTVVNYGYTF. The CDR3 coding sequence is TGCGCCAGCACTATGACAGTCGTCAACTATGGCTACACCTTC.

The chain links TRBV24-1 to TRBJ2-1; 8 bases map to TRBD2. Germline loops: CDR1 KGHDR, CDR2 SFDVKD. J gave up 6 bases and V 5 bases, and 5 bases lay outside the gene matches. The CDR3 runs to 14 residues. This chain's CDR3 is CATSGGLEFNEQFF. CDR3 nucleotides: TGTGCCACCAGTGGGGGACTAGAGTTCAATGAGCAGTTCTTC.

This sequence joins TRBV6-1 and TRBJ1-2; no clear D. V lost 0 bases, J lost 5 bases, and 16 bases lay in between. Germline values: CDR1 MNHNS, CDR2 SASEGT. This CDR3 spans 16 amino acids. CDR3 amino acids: CASSEAPAAGEYGYTF. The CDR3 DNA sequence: TGTGCCAGCAGTGAAGCGCCGGCAGCCGGAGAATATGGCTACACCTTC.

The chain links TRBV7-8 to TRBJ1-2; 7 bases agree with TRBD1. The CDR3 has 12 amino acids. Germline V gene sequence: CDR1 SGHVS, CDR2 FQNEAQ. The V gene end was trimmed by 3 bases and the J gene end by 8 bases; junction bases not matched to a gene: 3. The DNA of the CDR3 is TGTGCCAGCAGCTTCCAGACAGGGGGCTACACCTTC. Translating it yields CASSFQTGGYTF.

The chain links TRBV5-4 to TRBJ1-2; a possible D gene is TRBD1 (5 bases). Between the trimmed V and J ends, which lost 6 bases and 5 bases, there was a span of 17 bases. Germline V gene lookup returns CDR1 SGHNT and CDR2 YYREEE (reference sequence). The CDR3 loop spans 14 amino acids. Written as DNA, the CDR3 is TGTGCCAGCATCCCGCGGGGGGGTAATTATGGCTACACCTTC. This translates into CASIPRGGNYGYTF.

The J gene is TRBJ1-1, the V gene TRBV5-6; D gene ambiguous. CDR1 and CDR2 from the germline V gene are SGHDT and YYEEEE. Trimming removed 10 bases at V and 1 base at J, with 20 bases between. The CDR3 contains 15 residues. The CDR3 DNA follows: TGTGCCTCCAGACGACGGGAGGAGGGGAACACTGAAGCTTTCTTT. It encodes CASRRREEGNTEAFF.

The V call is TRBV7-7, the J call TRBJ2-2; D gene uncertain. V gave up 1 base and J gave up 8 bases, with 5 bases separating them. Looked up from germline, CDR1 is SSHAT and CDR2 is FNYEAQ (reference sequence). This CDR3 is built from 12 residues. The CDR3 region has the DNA TGTGCCAGCAGCTTAGGGCAGGGGGAGCTGTTTTTT. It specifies CASSLGQGELFF.

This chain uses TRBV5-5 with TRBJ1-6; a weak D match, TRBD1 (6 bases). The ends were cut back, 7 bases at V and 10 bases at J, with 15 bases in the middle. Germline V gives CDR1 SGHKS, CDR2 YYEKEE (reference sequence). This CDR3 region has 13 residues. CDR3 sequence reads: CASQGYLGSPLHF. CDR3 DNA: TGTGCCAGCCAGGGGTATTTAGGGTCACCCCTCCACTTT.

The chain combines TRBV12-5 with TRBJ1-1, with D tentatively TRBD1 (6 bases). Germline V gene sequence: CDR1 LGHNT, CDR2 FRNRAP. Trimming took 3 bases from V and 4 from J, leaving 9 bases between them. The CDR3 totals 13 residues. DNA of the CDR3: TGTGCTAGTGGTTTCCGCAGGGGCACTGAAGCTTTCTTT. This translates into CASGFRRGTEAFF.

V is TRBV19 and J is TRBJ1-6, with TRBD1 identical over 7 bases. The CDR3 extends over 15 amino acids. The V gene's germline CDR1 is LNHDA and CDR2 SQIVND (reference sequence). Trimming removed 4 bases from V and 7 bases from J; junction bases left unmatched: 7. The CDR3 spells CASSRGGLVNSPLHF. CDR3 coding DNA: TGTGCCAGTAGTAGAGGGGGCTTAGTGAATTCACCCCTCCACTTT. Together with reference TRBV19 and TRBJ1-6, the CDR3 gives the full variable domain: DGGITQSPKYLFRKEGQNVTLSCEQNLNHDAMYWYRQDPGQGLRLIYYSQIVNDFQKGDIAEGYSVSREKKESFPLTVTSAQKNPTAFYLCASSRGGLVNSPLHFGNGTRLTVT.

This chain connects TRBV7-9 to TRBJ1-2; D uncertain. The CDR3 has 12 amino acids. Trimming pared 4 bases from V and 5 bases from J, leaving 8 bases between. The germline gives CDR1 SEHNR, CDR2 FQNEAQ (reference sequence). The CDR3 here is CASSSQAYGYTF. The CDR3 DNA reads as TGTGCCAGCAGCTCTCAGGCTTATGGCTACACCTTC.